The 26 T cell receptor beta chains reported below all come from one sample, sequenced in a study of control samples from healthy donors and cancer patients. The method was immunoSEQ multiplex PCR; TCRdb's version includes in-frame clones alone and lacks a portion of them. The top ten hold roughly 2% of the sample, which has 100,000 to 150,000 clones, 87% seen once. Sequencing input: blood. The receptors were gathered from a man aged 18-30 years in good health.

This rearrangement joins TRBV28 to TRBJ1-1; TRBD1 might be the D (5 bases). Germline V gene data show CDR1 as MDHEN and CDR2 as SYDVKM. V was trimmed by 6 bases and J by 2 bases, leaving 13 bases between them. This CDR3 comprises 14 residues. The DNA for the CDR3 is TGTGCCAGCAGAACCGGGACGATTAACACTGAAGCTTTCTTT. Translation gives CASRTGTINTEAFF.

The chain links TRBV3-1 (or the pseudogene TRBV3-2) to TRBJ1-1; weak D call: TRBD1 (5 bases). CDR3 size: 16 residues. Looked up from germline, CDR1 is LGHDT and CDR2 is YNNKEL (reference sequence). Trimming shortened V by 4 bases and J by 3 bases, and 18 bases separated the two germline ends. Here the CDR3 reads CASSRGQPTGHTEAFF. CDR3 DNA: TGTGCCAGCAGCCGGGGTCAACCGACGGGACACACTGAAGCTTTCTTT.

The chain couples TRBV9 to TRBJ2-3, with 13 bases lining up with TRBD2. This CDR3 contains 21 residues. Germline-derived CDR1 and CDR2 are SGDLS and YYNGEE. V was pared by 0 bases and J by 2 bases, with 15 bases of the junction left unmatched. The CDR3 is CASSVGGPGTSGTSHTDTQYF. CDR3 nucleotides: TGTGCCAGCAGCGTAGGAGGCCCAGGGACTAGCGGGACGTCGCACACAGATACGCAGTATTTT.

V usage is TRBV15 and J usage is TRBJ1-2; possible D gene TRBD1, 5 bases. This CDR3 has 14 residues. Looked up from germline, CDR1 is LNHNV and CDR2 is YYDKDF (reference sequence). Trimming removed 0 bases at V and 6 bases at J, with 11 bases between. The CDR3 DNA sequence: TGTGCCACCAGCAGAGACGCAGGGCCGAATGGCTACACCTTC. It codes for CATSRDAGPNGYTF.

The V and J genes are TRBV12-5 and TRBJ2-3; D could derive from TRBD1 or TRBD2 (5 bases each). Trimming left V 7 bases short and J 2 bases short, with 16 bases between. CDR1 and CDR2 from the germline V gene are LGHNT and FRNRAP. CDR3 length: 15 residues. The CDR3 nucleotides are TGTGCTAGTGCCCCCGGGGCTTACACCACAGATACGCAGTATTTT. Protein: CASAPGAYTTDTQYF.

The chain links TRBV28 to TRBJ1-3; D call uncertain. The CDR3 has 13 amino acids. V was trimmed by 7 bases and J by 4 bases, leaving 11 bases between them. Germline V lookup: CDR1 MDHEN, CDR2 SYDVKM. CDR3 amino acids: CASINELGNTIYF. The CDR3 bases are TGTGCCAGCATTAACGAACTAGGAAACACCATATATTTT.

The chain links TRBV6-2 or TRBV6-3 to TRBJ2-1, with a tentative D call TRBD2 (5 bases). The CDR3 sequence is 12 residues long. Trimming stripped 5 bases from V and 7 bases from J, with 9 bases between. CDR1 and CDR2 from the germline V gene are MNHEY and SVGEGT. This CDR3 reads CASSRRLNEQFF. The CDR3 nucleotides read TGTGCCAGCAGTAGACGACTAAATGAGCAGTTCTTC.

The chain uses TRBV11-2 and TRBJ2-1; a weak D match, TRBD2 (5 bases). V lost 0 bases, J lost 9 bases, and 6 bases lay in between. This CDR3 is 12 amino acids long. Per the germline V gene, CDR1 is SGHAT and CDR2 is FQNNGV. The CDR3 nucleotides read TGTGCCAGCAGCTTAGAGGGGAGTGAGCAGTTCTTC. Protein sequence: CASSLEGSEQFF. The complete variable domain, with remaining parts taken from reference TRBV11-2 and TRBJ2-1, reads EAGVAQSPRYKIIEKRQSVAFWCNPISGHATLYWYQQILGQGPKLLIQFQNNGVVDDSQLPKDRFSAERLKGVDSTLKIQPAKLEDSAVYLCASSLEGSEQFFGPGTRLTVL.

The chain couples TRBV4-2 to TRBJ1-1, with unresolved D. Trimming pared 0 bases from V and 4 bases from J, leaving 12 bases between. CDR3 size: 15 residues. In germline, CDR1 is LGHNA, CDR2 YNFKEQ. CDR3 amino acids: CASSQDARAGTEAFF. The CDR3 DNA reads as TGTGCCAGCAGCCAAGATGCACGGGCGGGCACTGAAGCTTTCTTT.

The rearrangement links TRBV25-1 to TRBJ2-5; D gene unclear. The CDR3 covers 14 residues. The V end was cut by 2 bases, the J end by 0 bases, with 7 bases between. Germline V gene lookup returns CDR1 MGHDK and CDR2 SYGVNS. The CDR3 DNA reads TGTGCCAGCAGTGAAAGGGCATACCAAGAGACCCAGTACTTC. This codes for CASSERAYQETQYF.

The chain employs TRBV12-5 and TRBJ1-2; the D is unclear. The CDR3 is made up of 16 amino acids. CDR1 and CDR2 (germline): LGHNT, FRNRAP. V was pared by 2 bases and J by 6 bases, with 19 bases between. The DNA of the CDR3 is TGTGCTAGTGGTTTGCCCCACCCGGGCCTAGGAAATGGCTACACCTTC. Its protein is CASGLPHPGLGNGYTF.

The rearrangement joins TRBV3-1 (or the pseudogene TRBV3-2) to TRBJ2-7, with a tentative D call TRBD1 (5 bases). Trimming shortened V by 8 bases and J by 0 bases, and 8 bases separated the two germline ends. The germline V gene encodes CDR1 LGHDT and CDR2 YNNKEL (reference sequence). This CDR3 comprises 12 residues. Written as DNA, the CDR3 is TGTGCCAGCCGCAGGGTCTCCTACGAGCAGTACTTC. Translated: CASRRVSYEQYF.

This chain connects TRBV7-2 to TRBJ2-1; D call uncertain. The CDR3 covers 14 residues. Germline loops: CDR1 SGHTA, CDR2 FQGNSA. Trimming stripped 1 base from V and 9 bases from J, with 13 bases between. CDR3 DNA: TGTGCCAGCAGCTTAGTCTCGCTAGGAAGTGAGCAGTTCTTC. Translation gives CASSLVSLGSEQFF.

The CDR3 DNA reads as TGTGCCAGTAGGAACAGGGGGCGACAGGGTAATGAAAAACTGTTTTTT. Amino acids: CASRNRGRQGNEKLFF. The chain couples TRBV19 to TRBJ1-4, with TRBD1 matching over 9 bases. The CDR3 has 16 amino acids. Unmatched junction bases numbered 9, after V lost 6 bases and J lost 4 bases. CDR1 is LNHDA, CDR2 SQIVND, per germline (reference sequence).

CDR3 nucleotide sequence: TGTGCCAGCAGTTTGAGTTTGTGGGCCCGGGGTGGCAATCAGCCCCAGCATTTT. Protein: CASSLSLWARGGNQPQHF. The gene calls are TRBV27 and TRBJ1-5; D call uncertain. The germline V gene encodes CDR1 MNHEY and CDR2 SMNVEV (reference sequence). The CDR3 extends over 18 amino acids. The V and J ends lost 3 bases and 2 bases respectively, with 20 bases between them.

The chain carries TRBV15 and TRBJ2-7; 7 nucleotides agree with TRBD2. Germline V gene sequence: CDR1 LNHNV, CDR2 YYDKDF (reference sequence). This CDR3 has 15 amino acids. Unmatched junction bases numbered 5, after V lost 0 bases and J lost 3 bases. In DNA, the CDR3 is TGTGCCACCAGCAGAGATCTAGGCGGGAGCTACGAGCAGTACTTC. This sequence encodes CATSRDLGGSYEQYF.

This clone appeared a single time. The chain carries TRBV3-1 (or the pseudogene TRBV3-2) and TRBJ2-7; D not certain. Germline CDR1 and CDR2: LGHDT and YNNKEL (reference sequence). V was clipped by 2 bases and J by 7 bases, with 12 bases between them. The CDR3 length is 13 residues. The CDR3 is CASSQSWNGEQYF. As DNA, the CDR3 is TGTGCCAGCAGCCAATCCTGGAATGGGGAGCAGTACTTC.

The chain uses TRBV4-1 and TRBJ1-4; unclear D gene. There are 16 residues in the CDR3. The V gene's germline CDR1 is MGHRA and CDR2 YSYEKL. The V end lost 0 bases, the J end lost 0 bases, and 8 bases lay between the germline ends. The CDR3 reads CASSQDSASTNEKLFF. The CDR3 region has the DNA TGCGCCAGCAGCCAAGATAGCGCCTCAACTAATGAAAAACTGTTTTTT.

The chain couples TRBV6-5 to TRBJ2-1; D is uncertain. This CDR3 comprises 14 residues. CDR1 MNHEY and CDR2 SVGAGI come from the germline V gene. Trimming took off 0 bases at V and 7 bases at J, with 10 bases between the two ends. CDR3 coding DNA: TGTGCCAGCAGTTACTCGGCTACTCGGAATGAGCAGTTCTTC. This codes for CASSYSATRNEQFF.

V and J are TRBV19 and TRBJ2-3, with D unclear. The CDR3 has 14 residues. CDR1 is LNHDA, CDR2 SQIVND, per germline (reference sequence). The ends were cut back, 5 bases at V and 3 bases at J, with 12 bases in the middle. The CDR3 nucleotides read TGTGCCAGTAGTGGAAGCTTTACAACAGATACGCAGTATTTT. Protein sequence: CASSGSFTTDTQYF. The full variable domain, in which reference TRBV19 and TRBJ2-3 provide the parts outside the CDR3, is DGGITQSPKYLFRKEGQNVTLSCEQNLNHDAMYWYRQDPGQGLRLIYYSQIVNDFQKGDIAEGYSVSREKKESFPLTVTSAQKNPTAFYLCASSGSFTTDTQYFGPGTRLTVL.

The J gene is TRBJ1-2, the V gene TRBV5-4, with D possibly TRBD1 on 6 matching bases. Per germline, CDR1 SGHNT and CDR2 YYREEE (reference sequence). Deletions cut 0 bases from V and 3 bases from J, with 12 bases between. The CDR3 is 15 residues long. CDR3 amino acids: CASSLEGGWYYGYTF. The CDR3 DNA reads as TGTGCCAGCAGCTTGGAGGGGGGATGGTACTATGGCTACACCTTC.

The chain has TRBV25-1 and TRBJ1-2, with D unclear. The germline gives CDR1 MGHDK, CDR2 SYGVNS. The CDR3 has 16 amino acids. V was clipped by 3 bases and J by 4 bases, with 18 bases between them. The CDR3 coding sequence is TGTGCCAGCAGTGACATGAGGGCAAGTTTGGGCTATGGCTACACCTTC. It is translated as CASSDMRASLGYGYTF.

This chain links TRBV2 with TRBJ1-5, with 9 bases fitting TRBD1. Trimming removed 8 bases from V and 0 bases from J; junction bases left unmatched: 5. This CDR3 spans 15 amino acids. The germline CDR1 and CDR2 sequences are SNHLY and FYNNEI. CDR3 coding DNA: TGTGCCAGCCGGACAGGGGTATATAGCAATCAGCCCCAGCATTTT. Its translation is CASRTGVYSNQPQHF. Supplemented by reference TRBV2 and TRBJ1-5, the full variable domain reads EPEVTQTPSHQVTQMGQEVILRCVPISNHLYFYWYRQILGQKVEFLVSFYNNEISEKSEIFDDQFSVERPDGSNFTLKIRSTKLEDSAMYFCASRTGVYSNQPQHFGDGTRLSIL.

The rearrangement links TRBV9 to TRBJ2-7; D perhaps matches TRBD1 (6 bases). The V gene lost 0 bases and the J gene lost 3 bases, with 10 bases spanning the gap. This CDR3 contains 14 residues. The germline CDR1 and CDR2 sequences are SGDLS and YYNGEE. The CDR3 DNA reads as TGTGCCAGCAGCGTAGCCGACAGGTACTACGAGCAGTACTTC. This gives the protein CASSVADRYYEQYF.

The J gene is TRBJ1-1, the V gene TRBV28; D remains unclear. V dropped 5 bases and J dropped 2 bases, with 9 bases sitting between them. This CDR3 spans 13 amino acids. Germline-derived CDR1 and CDR2 are MDHEN and SYDVKM. The chain's CDR3 is CASSTDGNTEAFF. The CDR3 DNA follows: TGTGCCAGCAGTACTGACGGTAACACTGAAGCTTTCTTT. Complete variable domain (other parts from reference TRBV28 and TRBJ1-1): DVKVTQSSRYLVKRTGEKVFLECVQDMDHENMFWYRQDPGLGLRLIYFSYDVKMKEKGDIPEGYSVSREKKERFSLILESASTNQTSMYLCASSTDGNTEAFFGQGTRLTVV.

The chain combines TRBV7-2 with TRBJ2-5; D is undetermined. Trimming cost V 2 bases and J 0 bases, with 4 bases left between them. Germline CDR1 SGHTA, CDR2 FQGNSA. The CDR3 is 13 amino acids. The CDR3 DNA follows: TGTGCCAGCAGCTTAACGTACCAAGAGACCCAGTACTTC. Residues: CASSLTYQETQYF.